Described below is a single T cell receptor beta chain sequence and its context. This entry comes from a study of blood T cell repertoires in COVID-19. Study-wide context: The samples span acute and convalescent COVID-19 from the United States, Italy and Spain. PBMCs, B-cell-depleted T cells, or T cells were the source of the cDNA or gDNA that made up the material.

Authors' analysis steps: Researchers report that nucleated cell counts were estimated from reference gene primer amplification. TCRdb's copy holds only in-frame clones and misses some; the assay was immunoSEQ multiplex PCR. D and trimming were read from the DNA, whereas the V and J calls and clone size are those reported in that table. This table holds over 250,000 clones, 83% found once. The clonotype comes from a woman in her forties or fifties who had recovered from COVID-19. Sequencing input: peripheral blood.

The CDR3: CASSSGTSGRANEQFF. The CDR3 coding sequence is TGCGCCAGCAGCTCAGGGACTAGCGGGAGGGCCAATGAGCAGTTCTTC. The V and J genes are TRBV5-1 and TRBJ2-1; 16 nucleotides line up with TRBD2. After removal of 3 bases from V and 6 bases from J, the junction contained 3 bases not matched to a gene. This CDR3 contains 16 residues. CDR1 and CDR2 (germline): SGHRS, YFSETQ.